This passage covers 28 T cell receptor beta chains from one sample sequenced in a study of blood T cell repertoires in COVID-19. Clones were read by immunoSEQ multiplex PCR, and TCRdb kept only the in-frame ones, dropping some. This table has approximately 28,000 clones, around nine tenths appearing once. Input material: peripheral blood. The origin of the receptors is a human donor in a cohort sampled during active COVID-19.

The chain recombines TRBV7-9 with TRBJ1-1, with TRBD1 matching over 7 bases. Trimming at V came to 1 base and at J to 8 bases, leaving 7 bases not matched to a gene. CDR1 is SEHNR and CDR2 is FQNEAQ in the germline V gene (reference sequence). The CDR3 is made up of 14 amino acids. This CDR3 reads CASSLEGQGGEAFF. CDR3 bases: TGTGCCAGCAGCTTAGAAGGCCAGGGGGGAGAAGCTTTCTTT.

The V gene is TRBV6-5, the J gene TRBJ1-1, with a tentative D call TRBD1 (5 bases). Per the germline V gene, CDR1 is MNHEY and CDR2 is SVGAGI. The CDR3 sequence is 12 residues long. V lost 4 bases to trimming and J lost 7 bases, with 10 bases between them. In DNA form, the CDR3 reads TGTGCCAGCAGTTCCGGGACTAGTGAAGCTTTCTTT. Residues: CASSSGTSEAFF.

V and J are TRBV5-1 and TRBJ2-3; 9 bases align to TRBD2. This CDR3 comprises 15 residues. The germline V gene has CDR1 SGHRS and CDR2 YFSETQ. V lost 0 bases and J lost 4; bases outside the gene matches: 3. For the CDR3, the DNA is TGCGCCAGCAGCTTGGTAGCGGGGGCCGCAGATACGCAGTATTTT. Its protein is CASSLVAGAADTQYF.

This rearrangement joins TRBV13 to TRBJ2-1, with TRBD2 as a possible D gene (6 bases). The germline CDR1 and CDR2 sequences are PRHDT and FYEKMQ (reference sequence). The V end was cut by 6 bases, the J end by 3 bases, with 18 bases between. This CDR3 comprises 16 residues. This CDR3 reads CASRRSGTGNYNEQFF. The CDR3 DNA is TGTGCCAGCAGACGGTCCGGGACTGGGAACTACAATGAGCAGTTCTTC.

The chain employs TRBV6-1 and TRBJ2-3; the match to TRBD2 covers 9 bases. Germline V gene sequence: CDR1 MNHNS, CDR2 SASEGT. The CDR3 has 15 amino acids. The V gene end was trimmed by 2 bases and the J gene end by 4 bases; junction bases not matched to a gene: 4. The CDR3 region has the DNA TGTGCCAGCAGTGAACCTAGCGGGGAAGCAGATACGCAGTATTTT. Its translation is CASSEPSGEADTQYF.

This clone was observed once. V and J are TRBV2 and TRBJ2-7; no clear D. Trimming removed 5 bases at V and 6 bases at J, with 17 bases between. Germline V gives CDR1 SNHLY, CDR2 FYNNEI. The length of the CDR3 is 14 residues. CDR3 bases: TGTGCCAGCAGTCCCGGCCAGAGGAGCCGCGAGCAGTACTTC. It translates to CASSPGQRSREQYF.

The chain couples TRBV14 to TRBJ1-5, with D perhaps matching TRBD1 (6 bases). Germline lookup yields CDR1 SGHDN and CDR2 FVKESK. The CDR3 runs to 15 residues. V lost 2 bases, J lost 2 bases, and 10 bases lay in between. CDR3 coding DNA: TGTGCCAGCAGCCAACCAGGGGACGGCAATCAGCCCCAGCATTTT. This encodes CASSQPGDGNQPQHF.

The chain links TRBV2 to TRBJ1-6; maybe TRBD1 (6 bases). Trimming stripped 6 bases from V and 0 bases from J, with 27 bases between. Germline loops: CDR1 SNHLY, CDR2 FYNNEI. This CDR3 region has 21 residues. CDR3 sequence reads: CASRENFGGLRSSSYNSPLHF. CDR3 nucleotide sequence: TGTGCCAGCAGGGAGAACTTTGGGGGCTTACGTTCGAGCTCCTATAATTCACCCCTCCACTTT.

The chain combines TRBV28 with TRBJ1-2; D might be TRBD1 (6 bases). Trimming left V 10 bases short and J 1 base short, with 13 bases between. CDR1 is MDHEN, CDR2 SYDVKM, per germline. There are 13 residues in the CDR3. The CDR3: CAIADSRNYGYTF. The DNA of the CDR3 is TGTGCCATCGCGGACAGCCGTAACTATGGCTACACCTTC.

The CDR3 coding sequence is TGTGCCAGCAGCCGACCGGGACTAGCGGGGGCTAAAGACATTCAGTACTTC. The encoded protein is CASSRPGLAGAKDIQYF. The V and J genes are TRBV3-1 (or the pseudogene TRBV3-2) and TRBJ2-4; 14 bases are shared with TRBD2. CDR1 and CDR2 from the germline V gene are LGHDT and YNNKEL (reference sequence). This CDR3 has 17 residues. Unmatched junction bases numbered 10, after V lost 4 bases and J lost 8 bases.

The chain combines TRBV19 with TRBJ2-3; 7 nucleotides agree with TRBD2. The CDR3 contains 19 residues. Trimming took 5 bases from V and 0 from J; bases not matched to a gene: 17. Germline V gene data show CDR1 as LNHDA and CDR2 as SQIVND (reference sequence). The DNA for the CDR3 is TGTGCCAGTAGTCCCCCGTGGGACTATGGGCCCCCTAGCACAGATACGCAGTATTTT. Residues: CASSPPWDYGPPSTDTQYF.

This rearrangement joins TRBV29-1 to TRBJ1-2, with a possible D match to TRBD1 (5 bases). In germline, CDR1 is SQVTM, CDR2 ANQGSEA. The V and J ends lost 0 bases and 7 bases respectively, with 9 bases between them. This CDR3 comprises 12 residues. CDR3 in amino acids: CSVEETVGGYTF. The DNA for the CDR3 is TGCAGCGTTGAAGAGACAGTGGGTGGCTACACCTTC.

This clone has only one observation. This chain connects TRBV7-3 to TRBJ2-3; the D is unclear. V was shortened by 4 bases and J by 8 bases, with 13 bases between the two germline ends. The CDR3 runs to 13 residues. The germline V gene has CDR1 SGHTA and CDR2 FQGTGA. The CDR3 DNA sequence: TGTGCCAGCAGCTACGACACTCGTGCTACGCAGTATTTT. Translation: CASSYDTRATQYF.

The rearrangement links TRBV29-1 to TRBJ1-2; 10 bases are shared with TRBD1. Germline-derived CDR1 and CDR2 are SQVTM and ANQGSEA. V trimming: 3 bases; J trimming: 0 bases; junction bases outside the gene matches: 10. The CDR3 is 17 residues long. This CDR3 reads CSVDVWDRGWANYGYTF. In DNA, the CDR3 is TGCAGCGTTGACGTTTGGGACAGGGGTTGGGCTAACTATGGCTACACCTTC.

The chain couples TRBV18 to TRBJ2-1; 15 bases are shared with TRBD2. The CDR3 contains 19 residues. Trimming cost V 5 bases and J 2 bases; bases outside gene matches: 10. Germline V lookup: CDR1 KGHSH, CDR2 LQKENI. The CDR3 loop reads CASSSRGGTSGGPYNEQFF. The DNA for the CDR3 is TGTGCCAGCTCATCGAGGGGCGGGACTAGCGGGGGGCCCTACAATGAGCAGTTCTTC. The full variable domain, its missing parts supplied by reference TRBV18 and TRBJ2-1, is NAGVMQNPRHLVRRRGQEARLRCSPMKGHSHVYWYRQLPEEGLKFMVYLQKENIIDESGMPKERFSAEFPKEGPSILRIQQVVRGDSAAYFCASSSRGGTSGGPYNEQFFGPGTRLTVL.

V usage is TRBV2 and J usage is TRBJ1-2; TRBD1 is a possible D gene (5 bases). Per germline, CDR1 SNHLY and CDR2 FYNNEI. V was trimmed by 2 bases and J by 3 bases, leaving 13 bases between them. The CDR3 is made up of 15 amino acids. CDR3 protein: CASSEKGFLDYGYTF. Here the CDR3 DNA reads TGTGCCAGCAGTGAAAAGGGGTTCCTCGACTATGGCTACACCTTC.

This chain connects TRBV6-5 to TRBJ2-6; TRBD1 agrees at 8 bases. The CDR3 sequence is 15 residues long. Losses at the gene ends were 6 bases for V and 5 bases for J; bases not matched to a gene: 6. Germline lookup yields CDR1 MNHEY and CDR2 SVGAGI. This CDR3 reads CASSPGQARANVLTF. In DNA form, the CDR3 reads TGTGCCAGCAGCCCGGGACAGGCAAGGGCCAACGTCCTGACTTTC.

V and J are TRBV7-2 and TRBJ2-1; 7 bases are shared with TRBD2. Losses at the gene ends were 4 bases for V and 0 bases for J; bases not matched to a gene: 12. Germline loops: CDR1 SGHTA, CDR2 FQGNSA. There are 18 residues in the CDR3. The CDR3 nucleotides read TGTGCCAGCAGCTGGAGCCCTAGCGGCCCAAGCTCCTACAATGAGCAGTTCTTC. Encoded protein: CASSWSPSGPSSYNEQFF.

This chain links TRBV7-2 with TRBJ2-3; 15 positions agree with TRBD2. Germline V lookup: CDR1 SGHTA, CDR2 FQGNSA. CDR3 length equals 15 residues. Trimming cost V 5 bases and J 11 bases; bases outside gene matches: 8. The DNA for the CDR3 is TGTGCCAGCAGCCCCGGACTAGCGGGGGGGCTCCTGCAGTATTTT. Protein sequence: CASSPGLAGGLLQYF. Complete variable domain (other parts from reference TRBV7-2 and TRBJ2-3): GAGVSQSPSNKVTEKGKDVELRCDPISGHTALYWYRQSLGQGLEFLIYFQGNSAPDKSGLPSDRFSAERTGGSVSTLTIQRTQQEDSAVYLCASSPGLAGGLLQYFGPGTRLTVL.

The chain combines TRBV6-6 with TRBJ1-1; D unclear. The V end lost 2 bases, the J end lost 1 base, and 5 bases lay between the germline ends. In germline, CDR1 is MNHNY, CDR2 SVGAGI (reference sequence). CDR3 length: 13 amino acids. The CDR3 sequence is CASSYVENTEAFF. CDR3 DNA sequence: TGTGCCAGCAGTTACGTAGAGAACACTGAAGCTTTCTTT.

The rearrangement uses TRBV28 and TRBJ2-1; 10 nucleotides agree with TRBD1. CDR3 length: 14 residues. Germline V gene lookup returns CDR1 MDHEN and CDR2 SYDVKM. J was trimmed by 5 bases and V by 10 bases; bases with no gene match: 8. This CDR3 is CAIRPGQGHNEQFF. The CDR3 DNA follows: TGTGCCATCAGACCGGGACAGGGGCACAATGAGCAGTTCTTC.

The chain is built from TRBV4-3 and TRBJ1-2; perhaps TRBD1 as D (5 bases). V was trimmed by 0 bases and J by 8 bases, leaving 16 bases between them. Germline V gives CDR1 LGHNA, CDR2 YSLEER. The CDR3 is 15 residues long. CDR3 bases: TGCGCCAGCAGCCAAGATAGGCAGGTCAGGGCAGGCTACACCTTC. This gives the protein CASSQDRQVRAGYTF.

The chain couples TRBV7-2 to TRBJ2-5; TRBD2 matches at 7 bases. The germline CDR1 and CDR2 sequences are SGHTA and FQGNSA. After removal of 4 bases from V and 2 bases from J, the junction contained 16 bases not matched to a gene. The CDR3 contains 18 residues. The CDR3 loop is CASSSTRLRREGQETQYF. DNA for the CDR3: TGTGCCAGCAGCTCAACGAGGCTCAGGAGGGAGGGGCAAGAGACCCAGTACTTC.

V usage is TRBV5-1 and J usage is TRBJ2-1, with D tentatively TRBD2 (6 bases). The CDR3 covers 15 residues. Trimming stripped 7 bases from V and 8 bases from J, with 22 bases between. Germline V gene data show CDR1 as SGHRS and CDR2 as YFSETQ. The CDR3 sequence: CASGLRDSPGDEQFF. The CDR3 DNA reads as TGCGCCAGCGGTCTTCGGGACTCTCCCGGGGATGAGCAGTTCTTC.

This chain links TRBV7-2 with TRBJ2-2; unclear D gene. V lost 3 bases, J lost 6 bases, and 5 bases lay in between. CDR1 SGHTA and CDR2 FQGNSA come from the germline V gene. The CDR3 covers 12 residues. CDR3 residues: CASSFFAGELFF. CDR3 nucleotide sequence: TGTGCCAGCAGCTTCTTCGCCGGGGAGCTGTTTTTT. Looking up the rest from reference TRBV7-2 and TRBJ2-2 gives the full variable domain: GAGVSQSPSNKVTEKGKDVELRCDPISGHTALYWYRQSLGQGLEFLIYFQGNSAPDKSGLPSDRFSAERTGGSVSTLTIQRTQQEDSAVYLCASSFFAGELFFGEGSRLTVL.

This chain joins TRBV27 and TRBJ1-1; maybe TRBD1 (5 bases). CDR1 and CDR2 from the germline V gene are MNHEY and SMNVEV (reference sequence). This CDR3 has 12 amino acids. V lost 4 bases and J 10 bases, leaving 13 bases between the germline ends. The CDR3 reads CASSSQGYAAFF. As DNA, the CDR3 is TGTGCCAGCAGTTCCCAGGGATACGCAGCTTTCTTT.

The chain links TRBV12-3 or TRBV12-4 to TRBJ1-2; D might be TRBD1 (6 bases). This CDR3 region has 13 residues. V was shortened by 9 bases and J by 4 bases, with 15 bases between the two germline ends. CDR3 sequence reads: CARKQGLGYGYTF. CDR3 in DNA: TGTGCCAGGAAACAGGGTTTGGGCTATGGCTACACCTTC.

The gene calls are TRBV2 and TRBJ2-7; 7 nucleotides align to TRBD1. The CDR3 runs to 14 residues. V lost 6 bases to trimming and J lost 3 bases; unmatched junction nucleotides: 8. Germline V gene lookup returns CDR1 SNHLY and CDR2 FYNNEI. The chain's CDR3 is CASSGTETNYEQYF. The CDR3 nucleotides are TGTGCCAGCAGCGGGACAGAAACTAACTACGAGCAGTACTTC.